Presented here are 11 T cell receptor beta chains from one specimen sequenced in a study of blood T cell repertoires in COVID-19 (TCRdb year 2020). Libraries were prepared through the immunoSEQ multiplex PCR assay. TCRdb carries this immuneACCESS record with in-frame sequences only. Its versions omit some clonotypes, under half of them owing to an unresolved V gene in the studies checked, with the rest unexplained. The sample profile shows about 50,000 clones; around 85% of them were found once. The leading ten clones occupy 12% to 15% of the sample. The sample taken for sequencing was peripheral blood. These TCRs come from a human donor in a cohort sampled during active COVID-19.

The chain couples TRBV30 to TRBJ2-3; no reliable D call. The germline V gene encodes CDR1 GTSNPN and CDR2 SVGIG (reference sequence). Trimming left V 2 bases short and J 5 bases short, with 14 bases between. The CDR3 consists of 14 residues. The CDR3 spells CAWSFPITGDTQYF. The DNA for the CDR3 is TGTGCCTGGAGTTTCCCCATCACTGGAGATACGCAGTATTTT.

In nucleotides, the CDR3 is TGTGCCTGGAGTGTACAGGTGTTCGGGTACGAGCAGTACTTC. Translated: CAWSVQVFGYEQYF. The chain couples TRBV30 to TRBJ2-7, with a possible D match to TRBD1 (5 bases). Germline V gives CDR1 GTSNPN, CDR2 SVGIG (reference sequence). With 0 bases removed from V and 4 bases from J, the gap between germline ends came to 13 bases. The CDR3 has 14 amino acids.

This chain connects TRBV19 to TRBJ1-4, with 8 nucleotides matching TRBD1. CDR3 length: 17 amino acids. V gave up 3 bases and J gave up 4 bases; unmatched junction bases: 10. CDR1 and CDR2 from the germline V gene are LNHDA and SQIVND (reference sequence). CDR3 loop: CASSIMQGAAFNEKLFF. CDR3 DNA: TGTGCCAGTAGTATCATGCAGGGGGCGGCTTTTAATGAAAAACTGTTTTTT.

J is TRBJ2-6 and V is TRBV2, with TRBD2 as a possible D gene (5 bases). Germline V CDR1 and CDR2: SNHLY, FYNNEI. The CDR3 is 14 residues long. V lost 6 bases and J lost 0, with 6 bases in between. The CDR3 DNA is TGTGCCAGCAGGAGGGACTCTGGGGCCAACGTCCTGACTTTC. Translation: CASRRDSGANVLTF.

J is TRBJ2-6 and V is TRBV7-2; the D gene is possibly TRBD2 (5 bases). This CDR3 has 16 residues. The germline V gene encodes CDR1 SGHTA and CDR2 FQGNSA. V dropped 0 bases and J dropped 1 base, with 7 bases sitting between them. CDR3 region: CASSLAGGSGANVLTF. In nucleotides, the CDR3 is TGTGCCAGCAGCTTAGCGGGCGGGTCTGGGGCCAACGTCCTGACTTTC.

This clone was recorded once. The CDR3 reads CASSSGRNEKLFF. In DNA, the CDR3 is TGTGCCAGCAGTTCAGGGAGGAATGAAAAACTGTTTTTT. The rearrangement joins TRBV28 to TRBJ1-4; TRBD1 might be the D (5 bases). Trimming pared 4 bases from V and 5 bases from J, leaving 8 bases between. Germline-derived CDR1 and CDR2 are MDHEN and SYDVKM. This CDR3 spans 13 amino acids.

The chain carries TRBV7-9 and TRBJ2-2, with 7 bases identical to TRBD2. This CDR3 has 15 amino acids. Germline assignment: CDR1 SEHNR and CDR2 FQNEAQ (reference sequence). J gave up 1 base and V 2 bases, and 1 base lay outside the gene matches. The CDR3 DNA follows: TGTGCCAGCAGCTTAAGCGGGAAGAACACCGGGGAGCTGTTTTTT. The encoded protein is CASSLSGKNTGELFF.

J is TRBJ2-5 and V is TRBV5-1; 8 bases align to TRBD1. The CDR3 has 13 amino acids. The V gene end was trimmed by 4 bases and the J gene end by 5 bases; junction bases not matched to a gene: 4. Germline lookup yields CDR1 SGHRS and CDR2 YFSETQ. DNA of the CDR3: TGCGCCAGCAGCCCACAGGGGGGTGAGACCCAGTACTTC. Translating gives CASSPQGGETQYF.

Written as DNA, the CDR3 is TGTGCCAGCAGCTGGGAGGACTACATCGGGGGCTACACCTTC. The encoded protein is CASSWEDYIGGYTF. The rearrangement joins TRBV7-9 to TRBJ1-2; D not certain. There are 14 residues in the CDR3. The V gene's germline CDR1 is SEHNR and CDR2 FQNEAQ (reference sequence). V gave up 4 bases and J gave up 8 bases, with 17 bases separating them.

Remarks on this clone: The same CDR3 also results from other DNA sequences found in this sample. The DNA of the CDR3 is TGCGCCAGCAGCCAAGAGCGGGAGTACCGATACGAGCAGTACTTC. Translated: CASSQEREYRYEQYF. The chain couples TRBV4-3 to TRBJ2-7; 7 nucleotides agree with TRBD2. V was pared by 0 bases and J by 4 bases, with 6 bases of the junction left unmatched. The germline gives CDR1 LGHNA, CDR2 YSLEER. The CDR3 runs to 15 residues.

The chain uses TRBV7-9 and TRBJ1-1; TRBD1 matches at 10 bases. V lost 6 bases and J lost 0; bases outside the gene matches: 7. This CDR3 comprises 16 residues. Germline values: CDR1 SEHNR, CDR2 FQNEAQ (reference sequence). In DNA form, the CDR3 reads TGTGCCAGCAGACCCGGGACAGGGGCAATGAACACTGAAGCTTTCTTT. Protein product: CASRPGTGAMNTEAFF.